The rows below give T cell receptor beta chains drawn from one sample of a study of cytomegalovirus exposure and HLA in healthy donors. Repertoires were generated with immunoSEQ multiplex PCR, while TCRdb's copy carries only in-frame clones and drops some. The repertoire holds a few hundred thousand clones, with about 75% as singletons. The sample comprised PBMCs. These receptors were collected from a female donor in good health and CMV-seronegative. The CDR3 runs from the conserved cysteine through the conserved F or W. A D gene is named only where the DNA matches it firmly. The size field is filled for only some rows; it gives once, few, many or a size class.

>-|TRBJ1-1|-|TRBV7-3
TGTGCCAGCAGCTTAACAGTTAGCGCGGGATCAGCTTTCTTT
CASSLTVSAGSAFF
>TRBD2|TRBJ2-3|-|TRBV5-6
TGTGCCAGCAGCTTCCTAGGGGCGGGAGGAGATACGCAGTATTTT
CASSFLGAGGDTQYF
>TRBD2|TRBJ2-1|-|TRBV5-4
TGTGCCAGCAGCCCCGGTGGCGGGGGAAGAGGGTTCAATGAGCAGTTCTTC
CASSPGGGGRGFNEQFF
>TRBD2|TRBJ2-1|-|TRBV28
TGTGCCAGCAGTTCTGAGCGGGAGACCTGGGGTGAGCAGTTCTTC
CASSSERETWGEQFF
>-|TRBJ2-5|-|TRBV7-2
TGTGCCAGCAGCTACGGGGGTGCAGAGACCCAGTACTTC
CASSYGGAETQYF
>TRBD2|TRBJ2-1|-|TRBV9
TGTGCCAGCAGCGCTAGCGGGAGGGAAAACAATGAGCAGTTCTTC
CASSASGRENNEQFF
>-|TRBJ2-2|-|TRBV15
TGTGCCACCAGCAGAGACCGTAACACCGGGGAGCTGTTTTTT
CATSRDRNTGELFF
>-|TRBJ2-2|once|TRBV15
TGTGCCACCAGCCTCGGACACCCTGGCACCGGGGAGCTGTTTTTT
CATSLGHPGTGELFF
>-|TRBJ1-1|-|TRBV6-5
TGTGCCAGCAGATCAGGGGTCGTGGTCACTGAAGCTTTCTTT
CASRSGVVVTEAFF
>TRBD2|TRBJ2-5|-|TRBV2
TGTGCCAGCAGTGGCCCGGCGGGAGGGCTAAAGACCCAGTACTTC
CASSGPAGGLKTQYF
>-|TRBJ2-7|-|TRBV19
TGTGCCAGTAGCCCCGACACCGGGGGCTCCTACGAGCAGTACTTC
CASSPDTGGSYEQYF
>-|TRBJ1-3|-|TRBV15
TGTGCCACCAGCAGAGATGTGACAGTCTCTGGAAACACCATATATTTT
CATSRDVTVSGNTIYF
>TRBD2|TRBJ2-1|-|TRBV6-1
TGTGCCAGCAGTGAAGCGGACGCGGGAGTGTCCTACAATGAGCAGTTCTTC
CASSEADAGVSYNEQFF
>TRBD2|TRBJ2-1|-|TRBV25-1
TGTGCCAGCAGTGAATTCGGGACTAGCGGGAAGACCTACAATGAGCAGTTCTTC
CASSEFGTSGKTYNEQFF
>-|TRBJ1-6|-|TRBV28
TGTGCCAGCAGCCTTAGGTACAGGGCCTTTTCACCCCTCCACTTT
CASSLRYRAFSPLHF
>TRBD1|TRBJ1-1|-|TRBV7-9
TGTGCCAGCAGCTCGGGACAGCCTGAAGCTTTCTTT
CASSSGQPEAFF
>-|TRBJ2-7|-|TRBV6-1
TGTGCCAGCGGAGCGCTCTACGAGCAGTACTTC
CASGALYEQYF
>-|TRBJ1-2|few|TRBV6-5
TGTGCCAGCAGTTACTCCCCCTCAACAGTTACTTATGGCTACACCTTC
CASSYSPSTVTYGYTF
>-|TRBJ1-2|-|TRBV6-5
TGTGCCAGCAGTAACTCCGGAGAGCAGGGCTACACCTTC
CASSNSGEQGYTF
>-|TRBJ1-1|once|TRBV28
TGTGCCAGCAGTTTGGCGGGGGGTGAAGCTTTCTTT
CASSLAGGEAFF
>-|TRBJ2-4|-|TRBV5-1
TGCGCCAGCAGCCCTACCCAGGGTTTGGCCAAAAACATTCAGTACTTC
CASSPTQGLAKNIQYF
>-|TRBJ1-4|-|TRBV2
TGTGCCAGCAGGAGGGCCCGGGGGGAAAAACTGTTTTTT
CASRRARGEKLFF
>-|TRBJ2-7|-|TRBV2
TGTGCCAGCTGCCGGGACAACTACGAGCAGTACTTC
CASCRDNYEQYF
>TRBD2|TRBJ2-1|-|TRBV30
TGTGCCTGGGATCCGACTAGCGCCGCGGGGCAGTTCTTC
CAWDPTSAAGQFF
>TRBD1|TRBJ2-7|-|TRBV6-1
TGTGCCATCGGGGACAGGCTACACGAGCAGTACTTC
CAIGDRLHEQYF
>-|TRBJ2-3|few|TRBV14
TGTGCCAGCAGCCAAGTAGATAGCACAGATACGCAGTATTTT
CASSQVDSTDTQYF
>TRBD2|TRBJ2-5|-|TRBV4-1
TGCGCCAGCAGCCAAGCCAGGACTAGCGGGAGGGAAGAGACCCAGTACTTC
CASSQARTSGREETQYF
>-|TRBJ2-2|-|TRBV7-2
TGTGCCAGCAGCTTAGAATCATGGCTCGGGGCCGGGGAGCTGTTTTTT
CASSLESWLGAGELFF
>TRBD1|TRBJ1-2|few|TRBV15
TGTGCCACCAGCATCTCCGGGACAGGGAGGTATGGCTACACCTTC
CATSISGTGRYGYTF
>-|TRBJ2-1|few|TRBV27
TGTGCCAGCAGTTTGACTAGCAATGAGCAGTTCTTC
CASSLTSNEQFF
>-|TRBJ2-7|-|TRBV4-1
TGCGCCAGCAGCTTTGGCCCAGTAGCCTACGAGCAGTACTTC
CASSFGPVAYEQYF
>TRBD2|TRBJ2-1|-|TRBV7-6
TGTGCCAGCAGCTTAGATTGGGCTAGCGGAGGGGAGCAGTTCTTC
CASSLDWASGGEQFF
>-|TRBJ2-7|-|TRBV7-2
TGTGCCAGCAGCCCATGGGGGGGCCGGAACCTCTACGAGCAGTACTTC
CASSPWGGRNLYEQYF
>TRBD1|TRBJ1-3|-|TRBV11-3
TGTGCCAGCAGCAACACAGGGGGGGCTGATGGAAACACCATATATTTT
CASSNTGGADGNTIYF
>-|TRBJ1-1|-|TRBV29-1
TGCAGCGTTGACTTGGGGGGGTACACTGAAGCTTTCTTT
CSVDLGGYTEAFF
>-|TRBJ2-3|-|TRBV19
TGTGCCAGTAGGGACGGGAGCTTGAGTGAGGATACGCAGTATTTT
CASRDGSLSEDTQYF
>-|TRBJ1-5|-|TRBV27
TGTGCCAGCAGTTTATCGTCGCAGGGGTATCAGCCCCAGCATTTT
CASSLSSQGYQPQHF
>-|TRBJ2-5|-|TRBV5-1
TGCGCCAGCAGCCCATCACCAAGCCTCCAAGAGACCCAGTACTTC
CASSPSPSLQETQYF
>TRBD1|TRBJ1-1|-|TRBV6-5
TGTGCCAGCACCGGACAGGGGAACACTGAAGCTTTCTTT
CASTGQGNTEAFF
>TRBD1|TRBJ2-2|-|TRBV25-1
TGTGCCAGCAGTGGACAGGGGACACACACCGGGGAGCTGTTTTTT
CASSGQGTHTGELFF
>-|TRBJ2-7|-|TRBV5-8
TGTGCCAGCAGCACCCCGGACACATCCTACGAGCAGTACTTC
CASSTPDTSYEQYF
>-|TRBJ2-1|once|TRBV7-2
TGTGCCAGCAGCTTATGGCAGGGAAACAATGAGCAGTTCTTC
CASSLWQGNNEQFF
>-|TRBJ2-3|-|TRBV25-1
TGTGCCAGCAGTGGCAGGTCGTCTTTGAGCACAGATACGCAGTATTTT
CASSGRSSLSTDTQYF
>TRBD1|TRBJ1-3|-|TRBV6-1
TGTGCCAGCAGTGAAACAGGGGGCTGGAACACCATATATTTT
CASSETGGWNTIYF
>TRBD2|TRBJ2-1|-|TRBV5-1
TGCGCCAGCAGCTTGGAGCTAGCGGGAGGGAGACTGGATGAGCAGTTCTTC
CASSLELAGGRLDEQFF
>TRBD2|TRBJ2-1|-|TRBV4-2
TGTGCCAGCAGCCCTTCGATGGGTACTAGCGGGATAAATGAGCAGTTCTTC
CASSPSMGTSGINEQFF
>TRBD1|TRBJ1-2|-|TRBV6-5
TGTGCCAGCAAGTTATCGGGACAGGGTTATGGCTACACCTTC
CASKLSGQGYGYTF
>-|TRBJ2-3|-|TRBV7-2
TGTGCCAGCAGCTTAGTGAGTGAGTCTAGCACAGATACGCAGTATTTT
CASSLVSESSTDTQYF
>TRBD2|TRBJ2-1|-|TRBV18
TGTGCCAGCTCACCTGCTACTAGCGGGAGAACCTACAATGAGCAGTTCTTC
CASSPATSGRTYNEQFF
>-|TRBJ1-5|-|TRBV25-1
TGTGCCAGCAAAGGACAGTTCAATCAGCCCCAGCATTTT
CASKGQFNQPQHF
>TRBD1|TRBJ2-7|-|TRBV13
TGTGCCAGCAGCTTAGGGGACAGGGGGCTCGAGCAGTACTTC
CASSLGDRGLEQYF
>-|TRBJ1-2|-|TRBV19
TGTGCCAGTACCCCTACCCCCATAACCAACTATGGCTACACCTTC
CASTPTPITNYGYTF
>TRBD2|TRBJ2-7|-|TRBV13
TGTGCCAGCAGCTCGGGGGACCCGGGACTAGCGGGAGACCTCGCCTACGAGCAGTACTTC
CASSSGDPGLAGDLAYEQYF
>TRBD1|TRBJ1-6|-|TRBV2
TGTGCCAGCCAACAGGGGCGAGAGTCACCCCTCCACTTT
CASQQGRESPLHF
>-|TRBJ1-5|-|TRBV7-9
TGTGCCAGCAGCTTAGGGGAGAATAGCAATCAGCCCCAGCATTTT
CASSLGENSNQPQHF
>TRBD2|TRBJ2-5|few|TRBV5-1
TGCGCCAGCAGCTTGCGGCCTAGCGGGAGGGCCGTGGAGACCCAGTACTTC
CASSLRPSGRAVETQYF
>TRBD1|TRBJ2-7|-|TRBV7-8
TGTGCCAGCAGCTCGGACAGGGGGCGGGGGGAGCAGTACTTC
CASSSDRGRGEQYF
>TRBD1|TRBJ2-3|-|TRBV28
TGTGCCAGCAGCCCTGGGACAGGGAGAACAGATACGCAGTATTTT
CASSPGTGRTDTQYF
>-|TRBJ2-5|few|TRBV6-1
TGTGCCAGCAGCTACGGAGAGACCCAGTACTTC
CASSYGETQYF
>-|TRBJ1-5|few|TRBV11-2
TGTGCCAGCAGCTTAAACCCCGCCGGGAACAATCAGCCCCAGCATTTT
CASSLNPAGNNQPQHF